These 26 T cell receptor beta chains were sequenced from one sample in a study of T cell responses to AZD1222 COVID-19 vaccine. Repertoires were generated with immunoSEQ multiplex PCR, while TCRdb's copy carries only in-frame clones and drops some. This table holds 250,000 to 300,000 clones, around 93% found once. The material sequenced was peripheral blood, taken 28 days after the second AZD1222 dose. The receptor source for this set is an adult who received the AZD1222 COVID-19 vaccine.

The gene calls are TRBV25-1 and TRBJ2-1; 7 bases fit TRBD2. CDR3 length: 16 amino acids. J lost 2 bases, V lost 4 bases, and 8 bases had no gene match. Germline-derived CDR1 and CDR2 are MGHDK and SYGVNS. The CDR3 sequence is CASSGGAGDPYNEQFF. The CDR3 DNA reads TGTGCCAGCAGTGGGGGCGCGGGGGATCCCTACAATGAGCAGTTCTTC.

This clone was seen a handful of times. CDR3 in amino acids: CASTPFRGSSYEQYF. CDR3 in DNA: TGTGCCAGCACCCCCTTCCGGGGAAGCTCCTACGAGCAGTACTTC. The chain couples TRBV2 to TRBJ2-7; D perhaps matches TRBD2 (5 bases). Germline V gene data show CDR1 as SNHLY and CDR2 as FYNNEI. There are 15 residues in the CDR3. V lost 7 bases and J lost 0, with 16 bases in between.

The gene calls are TRBV28 and TRBJ2-2; D is possibly TRBD2 (5 bases). The V end lost 7 bases, the J end lost 5 bases, and 14 bases lay between the germline ends. Per germline, CDR1 MDHEN and CDR2 SYDVKM. CDR3 length equals 14 residues. This CDR3 reads CASNLRGGTGELFF. The CDR3 coding sequence is TGTGCCAGCAACCTTCGTGGAGGAACCGGGGAGCTGTTTTTT.

The chain combines TRBV28 with TRBJ1-2; no firm D call. V lost 6 bases to trimming and J lost 5 bases, with 10 bases between them. The CDR3 loop spans 12 amino acids. Germline values: CDR1 MDHEN, CDR2 SYDVKM. DNA of the CDR3: TGTGCCAGCAGGCAACCTCCTTATGGCTACACCTTC. Residues: CASRQPPYGYTF.

The rearrangement uses TRBV6-2 or TRBV6-3 and TRBJ2-3; tentatively, D is TRBD1 (5 bases). The V gene lost 2 bases and the J gene lost 2 bases, with 11 bases spanning the gap. The CDR3 totals 15 residues. Germline V gene data show CDR1 as MNHEY and CDR2 as SVGEGT. The CDR3 protein is CASSYGAVSTDTQYF. The CDR3, as DNA: TGTGCCAGCAGTTACGGGGCGGTATCCACAGATACGCAGTATTTT.

The rearrangement joins TRBV19 to TRBJ1-2; TRBD1 agrees at 7 bases. Germline V gives CDR1 LNHDA, CDR2 SQIVND (reference sequence). V was pared by 6 bases and J by 3 bases, with 7 bases of the junction left unmatched. The CDR3 loop spans 14 amino acids. The CDR3 DNA sequence: TGTGCCAGTAGAGGGGACAGCGAATACTATGGCTACACCTTC. Protein: CASRGDSEYYGYTF.

V is TRBV4-1 and J is TRBJ1-2; the D is unclear. V gave up 1 base and J gave up 8 bases, with 14 bases separating them. This CDR3 contains 14 residues. Per germline, CDR1 MGHRA and CDR2 YSYEKL. The CDR3 here is CASSQGSRIPGYTF. The CDR3 DNA sequence: TGCGCCAGCAGCCAAGGATCTCGAATTCCGGGCTACACCTTC.

V usage is TRBV6-5 and J usage is TRBJ2-3, with 13 nucleotides matching TRBD2. The length of the CDR3 is 15 residues. V was pared by 6 bases and J by 6 bases, with 6 bases of the junction left unmatched. The germline V gene has CDR1 MNHEY and CDR2 SVGAGI. CDR3 DNA sequence: TGTGCCAGCAGGCGGACTAGCGGGAGACCCGATACGCAGTATTTT. Its protein is CASRRTSGRPDTQYF.

V gene TRBV5-1 combines with J gene TRBJ2-3; no clear D gene. V was shortened by 4 bases and J by 2 bases, with 14 bases between the two germline ends. This CDR3 comprises 15 residues. Germline loops: CDR1 SGHRS, CDR2 YFSETQ. CDR3 sequence reads: CASSHSRQSTDTQYF. CDR3 DNA sequence: TGCGCCAGCAGCCATAGCCGCCAATCCACAGATACGCAGTATTTT.

This rearrangement joins TRBV28 to TRBJ2-5, with 8 nucleotides matching TRBD2. V was clipped by 3 bases and J by 1 base; unmatched bases: 10. The CDR3 runs to 17 residues. CDR1 is MDHEN and CDR2 is SYDVKM in the germline V gene. The CDR3 sequence: CASSFGGLAGFQETQYF. CDR3 DNA sequence: TGTGCCAGCAGTTTTGGAGGGCTAGCGGGTTTCCAAGAGACCCAGTACTTC. Based on the CDR3 plus reference TRBV28 and TRBJ2-5, the full variable domain is DVKVTQSSRYLVKRTGEKVFLECVQDMDHENMFWYRQDPGLGLRLIYFSYDVKMKEKGDIPEGYSVSREKKERFSLILESASTNQTSMYLCASSFGGLAGFQETQYFGPGTRLLVL.

The J gene is TRBJ2-7, the V gene TRBV29-1, with 7 bases matching TRBD1. J was trimmed by 2 bases and V by 0 bases; bases with no gene match: 13. Germline V gene data show CDR1 as SQVTM and CDR2 as ANQGSEA. The CDR3 is made up of 17 amino acids. This CDR3 is CSVEEGEGQGVTYEQYF. Written as DNA, the CDR3 is TGCAGCGTTGAAGAAGGGGAAGGGCAGGGGGTGACCTACGAGCAGTACTTC.

V gene TRBV19 combines with J gene TRBJ1-1, with a weak D call TRBD1 (6 bases). Germline V lookup: CDR1 LNHDA, CDR2 SQIVND (reference sequence). This CDR3 spans 13 amino acids. V was cut by 3 bases and J by 8 bases, with 13 bases left in between. This CDR3 reads CASSIVGGQEAFF. Here the CDR3 DNA reads TGTGCCAGTAGTATCGTAGGGGGGCAAGAAGCTTTCTTT.

The genes are TRBV19 and TRBJ1-6, with a weak D call TRBD1 (5 bases). Trimming shortened V by 6 bases and J by 8 bases, and 14 bases separated the two germline ends. Germline-derived CDR1 and CDR2 are LNHDA and SQIVND (reference sequence). The CDR3 is made up of 14 amino acids. The CDR3 DNA sequence: TGTGCCAGTAGCCTTGGACTGGGACATTCACCCCTCCACTTT. Protein sequence: CASSLGLGHSPLHF. Combining the CDR3 with reference TRBV19 and TRBJ1-6 gives the whole variable domain DGGITQSPKYLFRKEGQNVTLSCEQNLNHDAMYWYRQDPGQGLRLIYYSQIVNDFQKGDIAEGYSVSREKKESFPLTVTSAQKNPTAFYLCASSLGLGHSPLHFGNGTRLTVT.

The V call is TRBV4-2, the J call TRBJ2-7, with D tentatively TRBD1 or TRBD2 (5 bases each). Trimming removed 0 bases from V and 2 bases from J, with 8 bases in between. The CDR3 has 14 residues. CDR1 and CDR2 (germline): LGHNA, YNFKEQ. CDR3 region: CASSQDRDPYEQYF. The CDR3 DNA is TGTGCCAGCAGCCAAGATCGGGACCCCTACGAGCAGTACTTC.

This rearrangement joins TRBV7-6 to TRBJ2-7, with D possibly TRBD1 on 6 matching bases. Trimming removed 2 bases at V and 2 bases at J, with 19 bases between. The CDR3 loop spans 17 amino acids. Germline V CDR1 and CDR2: SGHVS, FNYEAQ. The CDR3 DNA follows: TGTGCCAGCAGCTTAACCGAACAGTCGACAGGAACCTACGAGCAGTACTTC. As protein: CASSLTEQSTGTYEQYF. The entire variable domain, with the rest obtained from reference TRBV7-6 and TRBJ2-7, is as follows: GAGVSQSPRYKVTKRGQDVALRCDPISGHVSLYWYRQALGQGPEFLTYFNYEAQQDKSGLPNDRFSAERPEGSISTLTIQRTEQRDSAMYRCASSLTEQSTGTYEQYFGPGTRLTVT.

The genes are TRBV29-1 and TRBJ1-2; 10 nucleotides match TRBD1. The CDR3 consists of 15 residues. Germline CDR1 is SQVTM and CDR2 is ANQGSEA. The V gene end was trimmed by 7 bases and the J gene end by 5 bases; junction bases not matched to a gene: 13. CDR3 sequence (DNA): TGCAGCGCTGAGGAGCCGGGACAGGGGATTTATGGCTACACCTTC. Protein sequence: CSAEEPGQGIYGYTF.

This rearrangement joins TRBV2 to TRBJ1-5; no clear D. The CDR3 length is 13 residues. V dropped 7 bases and J dropped 0 bases, with 7 bases sitting between them. From germline, CDR1 is SNHLY and CDR2 FYNNEI. CDR3 sequence (DNA): TGTGCCAGCAAGCCTGATAGCAATCAGCCCCAGCATTTT. Translation gives CASKPDSNQPQHF.

This chain connects TRBV28 to TRBJ2-5, with 7 bases aligning to TRBD1. The V segment lost 8 bases and the J segment 4 bases; nucleotides outside the gene matches: 10. The CDR3 consists of 14 residues. Per the germline V gene, CDR1 is MDHEN and CDR2 is SYDVKM. The CDR3 nucleotides are TGTGCCAGCCACTCTAACAGGGGTCCAGAGACCCAGTACTTC. It is translated as CASHSNRGPETQYF. The whole variable domain, filled in from reference TRBV28 and TRBJ2-5, reads DVKVTQSSRYLVKRTGEKVFLECVQDMDHENMFWYRQDPGLGLRLIYFSYDVKMKEKGDIPEGYSVSREKKERFSLILESASTNQTSMYLCASHSNRGPETQYFGPGTRLLVL.

This sequence joins TRBV5-1 and TRBJ2-1, with 8 bases identical to TRBD1. Germline loops: CDR1 SGHRS, CDR2 YFSETQ. J was trimmed by 7 bases and V by 2 bases; bases with no gene match: 11. This CDR3 contains 16 residues. This CDR3 reads CASSFRTGSQGNEQFF. As DNA, the CDR3 is TGCGCCAGCAGCTTCCGGACAGGGTCGCAAGGGAATGAGCAGTTCTTC.

The V call is TRBV5-1, the J call TRBJ2-7, with TRBD2 matching over 11 bases. CDR3 length: 15 residues. The junction had 4 bases not matched to a gene; V was cut back by 0 bases and J by 5 bases. Germline V gene lookup returns CDR1 SGHRS and CDR2 YFSETQ. The CDR3 here is CASSLGTSGGDEQYF. In nucleotides, the CDR3 is TGCGCCAGCAGCTTGGGTACTAGCGGGGGAGACGAGCAGTACTTC.

This rearrangement joins TRBV7-2 to TRBJ2-1; D perhaps matches TRBD1 (5 bases). The CDR3 runs to 16 residues. V was clipped by 1 base and J by 7 bases, with 17 bases between them. Germline CDR1 and CDR2: SGHTA and FQGNSA. CDR3 residues: CASSLVWGLNTNEQFF. The CDR3 bases are TGTGCCAGCAGCTTAGTGTGGGGCCTAAATACGAATGAGCAGTTCTTC.

The chain recombines TRBV5-1 with TRBJ1-1; 8 bases agree with TRBD1. Germline V gene sequence: CDR1 SGHRS, CDR2 YFSETQ. V lost 3 bases to trimming and J lost 7 bases; unmatched junction nucleotides: 11. The CDR3 length is 15 residues. The CDR3 sequence is CASSWNYDRGGEAFF. CDR3 DNA: TGCGCCAGCAGCTGGAACTACGACAGGGGCGGTGAAGCTTTCTTT.

The chain recombines TRBV28 with TRBJ1-1; D is perhaps TRBD1 (5 bases). V lost 3 bases and J 0 bases, leaving 20 bases between the germline ends. The CDR3 loop spans 18 amino acids. Germline CDR1 is MDHEN and CDR2 is SYDVKM. The CDR3 nucleotides read TGTGCCAGCAGTTTCGGGACTTGGGTGGACGGTCTGAACACTGAAGCTTTCTTT. Amino acid sequence: CASSFGTWVDGLNTEAFF.

This chain's CDR3 is CASSDGRVYYEQYF. CDR3 nucleotide sequence: TGTGCCAGCAGTGACGGGAGGGTCTACTACGAGCAGTACTTC. This chain uses TRBV28 with TRBJ2-7, with 8 bases that match TRBD2. The CDR3 has 14 amino acids. J was trimmed by 3 bases and V by 5 bases; bases with no gene match: 6. In germline, CDR1 is MDHEN, CDR2 SYDVKM.

The chain couples TRBV7-9 to TRBJ2-3; D gene uncertain. The CDR3 runs to 17 residues. Trimming left V 6 bases short and J 6 bases short, with 25 bases between. Looked up from germline, CDR1 is SEHNR and CDR2 is FQNEAQ (reference sequence). Here the CDR3 DNA reads TGTGCCAGCAGAAGTTCCCCCGGGCTTACCCGTGGGGATACGCAGTATTTT. Its translation is CASRSSPGLTRGDTQYF.

V and J are TRBV18 and TRBJ2-7; TRBD1 agrees at 9 bases. CDR3 length equals 15 residues. Germline values: CDR1 KGHSH, CDR2 LQKENI. Trimming at V came to 2 bases and at J to 6 bases, leaving 8 bases not matched to a gene. The CDR3 is CASSPAGDRELEQYF. Written as DNA, the CDR3 is TGTGCCAGCTCACCAGCAGGGGACAGGGAGCTCGAGCAGTACTTC.